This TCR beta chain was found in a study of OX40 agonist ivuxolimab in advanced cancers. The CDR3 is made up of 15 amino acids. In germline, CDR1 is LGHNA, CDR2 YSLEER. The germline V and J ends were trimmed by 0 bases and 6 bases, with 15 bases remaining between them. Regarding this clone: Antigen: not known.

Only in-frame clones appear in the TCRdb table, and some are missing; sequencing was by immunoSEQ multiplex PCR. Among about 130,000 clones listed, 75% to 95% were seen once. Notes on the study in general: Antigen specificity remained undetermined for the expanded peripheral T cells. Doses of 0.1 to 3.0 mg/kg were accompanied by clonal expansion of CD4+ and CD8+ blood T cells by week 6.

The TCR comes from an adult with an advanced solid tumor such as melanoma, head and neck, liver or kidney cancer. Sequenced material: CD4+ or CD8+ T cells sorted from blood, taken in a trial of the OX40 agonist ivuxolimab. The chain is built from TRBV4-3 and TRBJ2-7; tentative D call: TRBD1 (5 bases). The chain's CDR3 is CASSQDWGPVAEQYF. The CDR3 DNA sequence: TGCGCCAGCAGCCAAGATTGGGGCCCCGTCGCCGAGCAGTACTTC.